This note documents a single T cell receptor (beta chain) sequence. The V gene's germline CDR1 is SGHAT and CDR2 FQNNGV. V was trimmed by 5 bases and J by 11 bases, leaving 13 bases between them. The CDR3 has 12 residues. TCRdb keeps only in-frame clones here, not all; method: immunoSEQ multiplex PCR. The top ten clones hold roughly an eighth of a sample with tens of thousands of clones, 88% of them seen once. The source of the sample is a study of control samples from healthy donors and cancer patients. The TCR comes from a woman aged 65 to 85 in good health. The chain links TRBV11-2 to TRBJ2-1; D unresolved. Sequencing used blood. The CDR3 sequence: CASSTNYQKQFF. The CDR3 DNA is TGTGCCAGCAGCACAAACTACCAAAAGCAGTTCTTC.